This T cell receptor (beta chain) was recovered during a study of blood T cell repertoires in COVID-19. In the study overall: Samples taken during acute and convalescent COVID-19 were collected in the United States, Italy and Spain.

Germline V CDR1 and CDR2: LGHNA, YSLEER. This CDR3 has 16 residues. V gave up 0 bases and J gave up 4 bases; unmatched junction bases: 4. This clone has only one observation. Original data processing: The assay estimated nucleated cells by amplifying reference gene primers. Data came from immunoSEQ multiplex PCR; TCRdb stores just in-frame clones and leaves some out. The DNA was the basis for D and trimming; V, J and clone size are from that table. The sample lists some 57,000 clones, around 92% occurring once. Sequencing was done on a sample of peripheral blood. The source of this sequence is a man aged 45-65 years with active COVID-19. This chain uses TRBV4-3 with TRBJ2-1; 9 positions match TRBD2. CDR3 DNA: TGCGCCAGCAGCCAAGATCCGGCGGGGGGGTACAATGAGCAGTTCTTC. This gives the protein CASSQDPAGGYNEQFF.